This record concerns one T cell receptor (beta chain) sequence. Original analysis: Amplifying reference gene primers gave estimates of nucleated cell counts. Sequencing used immunoSEQ multiplex PCR; TCRdb keeps in-frame clones, though not all of them. V and J calls and clone size follow that table, whereas D and trimming were derived from the DNA. The repertoire has 250,000 to 300,000 clones, 88% of them found once; the top ten carry 0.99%. The sample belongs to a study of blood T cell repertoires in COVID-19. Overall study context: Samples came from the United States, Italy and Spain, spanning acute and convalescent COVID-19. T cells, B-cell-depleted T cells, or PBMCs provided the cDNA or gDNA that served as material.

CDR1 and CDR2 (germline): SGHNT, YYREEE (reference sequence). The CDR3 is 15 residues long. V lost 4 bases and J lost 1, with 14 bases in between. The receptor comes from a woman between 40 and 55 years old who had recovered from COVID-19. The rearrangement uses TRBV5-4 and TRBJ1-1, with a weak D call TRBD1 (6 bases). Material: peripheral blood. The CDR3 DNA sequence: TGTGCCAGCAGCCCCCGACAGGACCCGAACACTGAAGCTTTCTTT. It translates to CASSPRQDPNTEAFF.